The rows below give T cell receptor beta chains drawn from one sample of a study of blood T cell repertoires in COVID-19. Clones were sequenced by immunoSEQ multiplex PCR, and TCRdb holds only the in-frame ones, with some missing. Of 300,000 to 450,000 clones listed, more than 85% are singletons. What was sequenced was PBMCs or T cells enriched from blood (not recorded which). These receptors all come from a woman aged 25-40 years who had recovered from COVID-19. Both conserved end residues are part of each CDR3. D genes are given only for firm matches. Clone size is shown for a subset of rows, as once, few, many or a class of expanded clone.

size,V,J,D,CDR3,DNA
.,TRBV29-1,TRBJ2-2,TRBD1,CSAYGTVNTGELFF,TGCAGCGCATACGGGACAGTGAACACCGGGGAGCTGTTTTTT
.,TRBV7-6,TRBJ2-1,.,CASSLGAVHAYNEQFF,TGTGCCAGCAGCTTAGGGGCAGTCCACGCATACAATGAGCAGTTCTTC
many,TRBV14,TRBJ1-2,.,CASSQGLGGYTF,TGTGCCAGCAGCCAGGGACTCGGTGGCTACACCTTC
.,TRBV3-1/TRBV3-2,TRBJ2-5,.,CASSLSKLGTQYF,TGTGCCAGCAGCCTGTCAAAACTCGGGACCCAGTACTTC
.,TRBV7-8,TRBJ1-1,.,CASSPGPEGTEAFF,TGTGCCAGCAGCCCGGGCCCCGAGGGAACTGAAGCTTTCTTT
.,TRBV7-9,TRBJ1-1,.,CASSLRANTEAFF,TGTGCCAGCAGCTTGCGAGCGAACACTGAAGCTTTCTTT
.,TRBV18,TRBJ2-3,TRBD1,CASSRRTGGPSTDTQYF,TGTGCCAGCTCACGAAGGACAGGAGGACCTAGCACAGATACGCAGTATTTT
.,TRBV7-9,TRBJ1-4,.,CASSFAGGGEKLFF,TGTGCCAGCAGCTTTGCGGGGGGCGGGGAAAAACTGTTTTTT
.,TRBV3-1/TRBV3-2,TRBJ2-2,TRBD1,CASSQTGTGGTGELFF,TGTGCCAGCAGCCAAACCGGGACAGGAGGGACCGGGGAGCTGTTTTTT
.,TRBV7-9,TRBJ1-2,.,CASSPDSYGYTF,TGTGCCAGCAGCCCCGACTCCTATGGCTACACCTTC
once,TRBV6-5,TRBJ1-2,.,CASSSFTRLGLYGYTF,TGTGCCAGCAGTTCCTTCACAAGGCTGGGACTCTATGGCTACACCTTC
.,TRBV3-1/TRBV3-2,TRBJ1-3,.,CASSESGGNTIYF,TGTGCCAGCAGCGAAAGCGGTGGAAACACCATATATTTT
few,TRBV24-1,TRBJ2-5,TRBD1,CATSDSTGDKETQYF,TGTGCCACCAGTGATTCGACAGGGGATAAAGAGACCCAGTACTTC
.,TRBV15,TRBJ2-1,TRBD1,CATSRDTDRGNEQFF,TGTGCCACCAGCAGAGATACCGACAGGGGCAATGAGCAGTTCTTC
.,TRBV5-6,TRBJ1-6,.,CASSLEGIGYSPLHF,TGTGCCAGCAGCCTGGAGGGGATCGGTTATTCACCCCTCCACTTT
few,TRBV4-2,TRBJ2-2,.,CASSHSVGGSNTGELFF,TGTGCCAGCAGCCACTCTGTGGGGGGATCTAACACCGGGGAGCTGTTTTTT
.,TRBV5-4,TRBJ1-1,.,CASSLRSGTIGTEAFF,TGTGCCAGCAGCTTGCGCTCGGGTACGATTGGCACTGAAGCTTTCTTT
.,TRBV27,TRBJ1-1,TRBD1,CASSPRTGGTEAFF,TGTGCCAGCAGTCCCCGGACAGGGGGGACTGAAGCTTTCTTT
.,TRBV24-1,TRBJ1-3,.,CATSDPGQGNTIYF,TGTGCCACCAGTGACCCCGGACAAGGAAACACCATATATTTT
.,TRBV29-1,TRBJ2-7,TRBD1,CSVRQGNRDEQYF,TGCAGCGTTCGACAGGGCAATAGGGACGAGCAGTACTTC
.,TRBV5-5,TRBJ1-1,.,CASSSPGLTEAFF,TGTGCCAGCAGCTCCCCAGGGCTCACTGAAGCTTTCTTT
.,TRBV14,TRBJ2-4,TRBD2,CASSQGAGRIQYF,TGTGCCAGCAGCCAAGGAGCGGGGCGAATTCAGTACTTC
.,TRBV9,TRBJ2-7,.,CASSVEARTYEQYF,TGTGCCAGCAGCGTAGAAGCAAGAACCTACGAGCAGTACTTC
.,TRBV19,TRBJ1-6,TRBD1,CASSMGQGNSPLHF,TGTGCCAGTAGTATGGGACAGGGTAATTCACCCCTCCACTTT
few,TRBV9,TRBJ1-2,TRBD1,CASSVGPWTGDYGYTF,TGTGCCAGCAGCGTAGGTCCGTGGACAGGGGACTATGGCTACACCTTC
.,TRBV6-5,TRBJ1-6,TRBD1,CASSYYRGTDSPLHF,TGTGCCAGCAGTTACTACAGGGGAACGGATTCACCCCTCCACTTT
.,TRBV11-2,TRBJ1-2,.,CASSRAGSGGAANYGYTF,TGTGCCAGCAGCCGAGCGGGGTCTGGGGGGGCAGCTAACTATGGCTACACCTTC
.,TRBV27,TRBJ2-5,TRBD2,CASSSLAGGLQETQYF,TGTGCCAGCAGCTCACTAGCGGGGGGACTCCAAGAGACCCAGTACTTC
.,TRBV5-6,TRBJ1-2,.,CASSLAGGYGYTF,TGTGCCAGCAGCTTGGCCGGGGGTTATGGCTACACCTTC
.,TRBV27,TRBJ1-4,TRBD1,CASSRKTGITTNEKLFF,TGTGCCAGCAGTAGAAAGACAGGGATCACAACTAATGAAAAACTGTTTTTT
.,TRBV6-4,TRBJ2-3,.,CASSEGPGGTDTQYF,TGTGCCAGCAGTGAAGGCCCGGGGGGCACAGATACGCAGTATTTT
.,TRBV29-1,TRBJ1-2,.,CSVEDPGKGGLNYGYTF,TGCAGCGTTGAAGATCCCGGAAAAGGCGGATTAAACTATGGCTACACCTTC
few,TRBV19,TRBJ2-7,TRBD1,CASSRGQGISYEQYF,TGTGCCAGTAGCAGGGGACAGGGGATTTCCTACGAGCAGTACTTC
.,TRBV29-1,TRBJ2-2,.,CSVVFAGELFF,TGCAGCGTTGTGTTCGCCGGGGAGCTGTTTTTT
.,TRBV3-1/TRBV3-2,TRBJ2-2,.,CASSPRGSGVNTGELFF,TGTGCCAGCAGCCCCCGCGGATCGGGGGTTAACACCGGGGAGCTGTTTTTT
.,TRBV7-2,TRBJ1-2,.,CASSPAHHTRTSGGYTF,TGTGCCAGCAGCCCCGCTCACCATACTAGAACGTCGGGAGGCTACACCTTC
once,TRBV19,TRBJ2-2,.,CASRPQGPQAGELFF,TGTGCCAGTAGGCCTCAGGGGCCCCAAGCCGGGGAGCTGTTTTTT
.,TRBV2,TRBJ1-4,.,CASSPGGAGEKLFF,TGTGCCAGCAGCCCGGGAGGTGCGGGTGAAAAACTGTTTTTT
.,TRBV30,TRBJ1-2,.,CAWSLGNLYGYTF,TGTGCCTGGAGCCTCGGGAACCTCTATGGCTACACCTTC
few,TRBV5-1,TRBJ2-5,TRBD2,CASSLILAAQETQYF,TGCGCCAGCAGCTTGATCCTAGCGGCCCAAGAGACCCAGTACTTC
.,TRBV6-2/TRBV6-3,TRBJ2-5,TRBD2,CASSGRQRGGPQETQYF,TGTGCCAGCAGTGGACGACAGCGGGGGGGCCCCCAAGAGACCCAGTACTTC
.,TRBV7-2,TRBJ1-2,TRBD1,CASRETGGGGYTF,TGTGCCAGCAGAGAGACAGGGGGCGGTGGCTACACCTTC
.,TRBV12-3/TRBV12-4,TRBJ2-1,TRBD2,CATRLAGSNGQFF,TGTGCCACCAGACTAGCGGGGTCAAATGGGCAGTTCTTC
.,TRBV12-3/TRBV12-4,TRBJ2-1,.,CASSFSGEQFF,TGTGCCAGCAGTTTCAGCGGAGAGCAGTTCTTC
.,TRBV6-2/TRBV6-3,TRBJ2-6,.,CASSYERFPSGANVLTF,TGTGCCAGCAGTTACGAGCGATTTCCCTCTGGGGCCAACGTCCTGACTTTC
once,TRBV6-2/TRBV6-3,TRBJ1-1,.,CASSYGEGNTEAFF,TGTGCCAGCAGTTACGGGGAGGGGAACACTGAAGCTTTCTTT
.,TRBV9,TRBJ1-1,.,CASSPRDLNTEAFF,TGTGCCAGCAGCCCCAGGGATCTGAACACTGAAGCTTTCTTT
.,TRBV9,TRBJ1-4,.,CASSEGDNEKLFF,TGTGCCAGCAGCGAAGGAGACAATGAAAAACTGTTTTTT
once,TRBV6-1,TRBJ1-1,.,CASSEGTMNTEAFF,TGTGCCAGCAGTGAGGGGACAATGAACACTGAAGCTTTCTTT
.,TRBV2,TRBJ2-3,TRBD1,CASSEDRGSTDTQYF,TGTGCCAGCAGTGAGGACAGGGGGAGCACAGATACGCAGTATTTT
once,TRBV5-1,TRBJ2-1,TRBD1,CASSTRTGGGNEQFF,TGCGCCAGCAGCACCCGGACAGGAGGTGGGAATGAGCAGTTCTTC
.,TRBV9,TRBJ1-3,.,CASSSERFSGNTIYF,TGTGCCAGCAGTTCCGAGAGGTTCTCTGGAAACACCATATATTTT